This T cell receptor beta chain comes out of a study of TIL therapy for anti-PD-1-resistant metastatic lung cancer. The time point here: pre-treatment sample, taken before nivolumab and TIL therapy. This was the immunoSEQ v3 assay. The method was immunoSEQ multiplex PCR; TCRdb's version includes in-frame clones alone and lacks a portion of them. The data show some 32,000 clones, around three quarters seen once. This CDR3 is built from 13 residues. V lost 4 bases and J lost 4, with 9 bases in between. The germline V gene encodes CDR1 SGHDN and CDR2 FVKESK. The TCR originated in a woman between 30 and 85 years old with non-small cell lung cancer. The material was blood, obtained at baseline. The chain uses TRBV14 and TRBJ2-3; D is possibly TRBD1 (6 bases). The CDR3 loop reads CASSLQGSDTQYF. The DNA of the CDR3 is TGTGCCAGCAGCCTGCAGGGGTCAGATACGCAGTATTTT.